The present T cell receptor (beta chain) was sequenced within a study of blood T cell repertoires in COVID-19. Per the germline V gene, CDR1 is SGHTS and CDR2 is YDEGEE. The CDR3 runs 11 residues. Participant ages covered roughly 18 to 89 years across about two dozen US areas. Assignments of participants to cohorts depended upon their own reported clinical history. Among Cohort 3 donors, those recovered had two negative PCRs, clearance, or symptom resolution. Sequencing used immunoSEQ multiplex PCR; TCRdb keeps in-frame clones, though not all of them. Of fewer than 350,000 clones in the sample, roughly 90% were seen once. This clone was recorded once. Sequence at one end of the junction differs from germline and may be a read error.

The specimen sequenced was PBMCs or T cells enriched from blood (not recorded which). This rearrangement joins TRBV5-8 to TRBJ1-3; D gene ambiguous. This receptor was obtained from a woman in her twenties or thirties who had recovered from COVID-19. CDR3 coding DNA: TGTGCCAGCAGCCATTGGTCGTTGGGAGATTTT. This sequence encodes CASSHWSLGDF.